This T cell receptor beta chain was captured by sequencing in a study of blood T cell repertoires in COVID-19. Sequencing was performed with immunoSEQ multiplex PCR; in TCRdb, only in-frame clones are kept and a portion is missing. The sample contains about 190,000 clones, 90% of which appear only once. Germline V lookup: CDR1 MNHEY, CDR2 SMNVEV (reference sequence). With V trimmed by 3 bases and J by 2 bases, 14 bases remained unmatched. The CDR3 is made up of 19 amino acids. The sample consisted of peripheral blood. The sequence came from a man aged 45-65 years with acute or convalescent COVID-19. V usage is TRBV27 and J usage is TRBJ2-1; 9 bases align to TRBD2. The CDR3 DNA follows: TGTGCCAGCAGTTTGATCCCCCCCGCCCTAGCGGGGACCTACAATGAGCAGTTCTTC. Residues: CASSLIPPALAGTYNEQFF.